Below, one T cell receptor (beta chain) is given with its context. Its antigen is undetermined. The same CDR3 is also encoded by other DNA sequences in this sample. This entry belongs to a study of cytomegalovirus exposure and HLA in healthy donors. Primers: 60 Vbeta forward and 13 Jbeta reverse. Using immunoSEQ multiplex PCR, the repertoire was profiled, and TCRdb retains in-frame clones only, with some absent. The repertoire holds 95,000 to 130,000 clones, about 86% seen once, with 3.9% in the top ten. Study-level findings and limits: Among TCR beta chains of equal frequency, HLA-associated ones were more clonally expanded in a later analysis.

V shed 6 bases and J 2 bases; nucleotides not matched to a gene: 9. The CDR3 contains 15 residues. Germline CDR1 SGHTA, CDR2 FQGTGA. Material: PBMCs. The clonotype comes from a woman between 25 and 40 years old in good health and CMV-seronegative. The chain links TRBV7-3 to TRBJ2-5; 7 bases fit TRBD2. The CDR3 DNA sequence: TGTGCCAGCAGTCGAGCTAGCGGCCCACAAGAGACCCAGTACTTC. As protein: CASSRASGPQETQYF.